Sequencing of this T cell receptor beta chain was carried out in a study of cytomegalovirus exposure and HLA in healthy donors. Study outcomes and limitations: Subsequent analysis of the approximately 120 validation repertoires found a tendency for first-cohort TCR clusters to co-occur.

Germline V CDR1 and CDR2: GTSNPN, SVGIG (reference sequence). This CDR3 has 13 amino acids. Trimming left V 2 bases short and J 7 bases short, with 12 bases between. In regard to this clone: What it recognizes is unknown.

Method: immunoSEQ multiplex PCR; TCRdb's copy keeps in-frame clones and lacks some. The sample records about 260,000 clones, roughly 87% being singletons. The clonotype comes from a woman aged 25 to 39 in good health and CMV-seronegative. The sample comprised PBMCs. The chain combines TRBV30 with TRBJ1-5; possibly TRBD1 for D (6 bases). The CDR3 DNA is TGTGCCTGGAGTCCACAGGGAGAACAGCCCCAGCATTTT. Protein product: CAWSPQGEQPQHF. Full variable domain (missing parts from reference TRBV30 and TRBJ1-5): SQTIHQWPATLVQPVGSPLSLECTVEGTSNPNLYWYRQAAGRGLQLLFYSVGIGQISSEVPQNLSASRPQDRQFILSSKKLLLSDSGFYLCAWSPQGEQPQHFGDGTRLSIL.